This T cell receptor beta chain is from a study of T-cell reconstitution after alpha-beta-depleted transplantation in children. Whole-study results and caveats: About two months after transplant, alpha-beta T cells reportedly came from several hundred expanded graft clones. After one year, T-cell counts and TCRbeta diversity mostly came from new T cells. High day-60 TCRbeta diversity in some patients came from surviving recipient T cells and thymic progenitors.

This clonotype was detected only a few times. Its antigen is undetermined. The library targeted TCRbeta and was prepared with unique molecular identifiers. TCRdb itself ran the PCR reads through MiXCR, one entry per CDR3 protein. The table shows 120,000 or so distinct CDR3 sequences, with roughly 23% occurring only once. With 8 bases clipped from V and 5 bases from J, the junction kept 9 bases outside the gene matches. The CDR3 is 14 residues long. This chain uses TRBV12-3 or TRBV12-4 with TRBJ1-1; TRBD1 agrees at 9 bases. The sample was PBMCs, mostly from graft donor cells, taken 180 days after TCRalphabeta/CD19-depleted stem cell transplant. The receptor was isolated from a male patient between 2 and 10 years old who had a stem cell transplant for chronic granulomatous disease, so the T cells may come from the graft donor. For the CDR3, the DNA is TGTGCCAGCCTCTGGGACAGGGATGTTACTGAAGCTTTCTTT. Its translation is CASLWDRDVTEAFF.